This T cell receptor (beta chain) comes out of a study of identical twins. MiXCR, applied by TCRdb to the 5' RACE reads, yields one record per CDR3 protein. The sample contains approximately 250,000 distinct CDR3 sequences, around 6.5% of which appear only once. Germline V gene lookup returns CDR1 SGHTA and CDR2 FQGNSA. Trimming took off 9 bases at V and 4 bases at J, with 21 bases between the two ends. CDR3 length: 15 residues. This same sample was also part of a study on T cells expressing NK-cell markers. That source adds: Each of 6 or 7 donors carried dominant NKG2C+ clonotypes accounting for about 1.0-7.0% of CD8+ T cells.

The V gene is TRBV7-2, the J gene TRBJ1-1; D is unresolved. Sequenced sample: CD8+ T cells sorted from blood. The sequence came from a woman aged 18-30 years in good health. CDR3 amino acids: CASRRPARGSTEAFF. In DNA form, the CDR3 reads TGTGCCAGTCGCCGACCGGCCCGAGGGAGCACTGAAGCTTTCTTT.